This T cell receptor (beta chain) stems from a study of patients and donors after allogeneic stem cell transplantation. V was clipped by 1 base and J by 2 bases; unmatched bases: 4. Germline V gives CDR1 SGHRS, CDR2 YFSETQ. There are 16 residues in the CDR3. Only a few counts were recorded for this clonotype. TCRdb redid the calling of the RT-PCR reads with MiXCR, one entry per CDR3 protein. This sample yields 400,000 to 500,000 distinct CDR3 sequences, of which roughly 16% are seen a single time; 6% to 8% belongs to the top ten. The sequenced sample was blood, either unsorted or a sorted T cell fraction (not recorded which). The clonotype was recovered from a human donor who was either an allogeneic HSCT recipient or a stem cell or donor lymphocyte infusion donor (not recorded which). It is not recorded whose cells these are; they may come from a transplant donor. The chain couples TRBV5-1 to TRBJ2-3; 10 bases agree with TRBD2. The DNA of the CDR3 is TGCGCCAGCAGCTTGCTCGGACTAGCGGCCACAGATACGCAGTATTTT. This codes for CASSLLGLAATDTQYF. Combining the CDR3 with reference TRBV5-1 and TRBJ2-3 gives the whole variable domain KAGVTQTPRYLIKTRGQQVTLSCSPISGHRSVSWYQQTPGQGLQFLFEYFSETQRNKGNFPGRFSGRQFSNSRSEMNVSTLELGDSALYLCASSLLGLAATDTQYFGPGTRLTVL.